This T cell receptor (beta chain) was sequenced during a study of blood T cell repertoires in COVID-19. As for the study in general: Acute and convalescent COVID-19 specimens originated in the United States, Italy and Spain. In each case, the material was cDNA or gDNA derived from T cells, B-cell-depleted T cells, or PBMCs.

This CDR3 is built from 15 residues. V lost 3 bases and J 4 bases, leaving 15 bases between the germline ends. Germline-derived CDR1 and CDR2 are MRHNA and SNTAGT. The table came from immunoSEQ multiplex PCR; TCRdb's copy has only in-frame clones and leaves some out. The data show roughly 250,000 clones, with around 89% seen just once and about 0.8% held by the top ten. What was sequenced was peripheral blood. The chain employs TRBV6-4 and TRBJ1-2, with D unresolved. This receptor was obtained from a man younger than 45 with acute or convalescent COVID-19. The CDR3 DNA is TGTGCCAGCAGTGAATTCGCCGAACGGGGCTATGGCTACACCTTC. This sequence encodes CASSEFAERGYGYTF.